These 15 T cell receptor beta chains share one sample of origin, sequenced in a study of PD-1 blockade in classical Hodgkin lymphoma. Data came from immunoSEQ multiplex PCR; TCRdb stores just in-frame clones and leaves some out. The sample contains 15,000 to 20,000 clones, around 80% of which appear only once. Following autologous stem cell transplantation, relapse occurred in every patient, and exposure to brentuximab vedotin varied. The sequenced sample was peripheral blood mononuclear cells (PBMCs), obtained at baseline. The receptors come from a human donor with classical Hodgkin lymphoma.

The count of this clone is one. The V call is TRBV10-1, the J call TRBJ2-1; tentatively, D is TRBD1 or TRBD2 (5 bases each). V was trimmed by 4 bases and J by 9 bases, leaving 13 bases between them. This CDR3 region has 13 residues. Germline-derived CDR1 and CDR2 are WNHNN and SYGVQD (reference sequence). The CDR3 DNA is TGCGCCAGCAGTGGGGGGTCTAGGGGTGAGCAGTTCTTC. This encodes CASSGGSRGEQFF.

The J gene is TRBJ2-1, the V gene TRBV28; tentatively, D is TRBD2 (5 bases). Germline V gene lookup returns CDR1 MDHEN and CDR2 SYDVKM. V lost 1 base and J lost 10, with 11 bases in between. This CDR3 region has 13 residues. CDR3 loop: CASSLLGLLEQFF. The CDR3 DNA is TGTGCCAGCAGTTTATTAGGACTCCTCGAGCAGTTCTTC.

V usage is TRBV9 and J usage is TRBJ2-1; TRBD2 matches 8 bases. Germline V gene data show CDR1 as SGDLS and CDR2 as YYNGEE. There are 20 residues in the CDR3. J was trimmed by 0 bases and V by 0 bases; bases with no gene match: 14. CDR3 sequence (DNA): TGTGCCAGCAGCGTAGGGTCGCGGGAGGTAGGCCCCAGCTCCTACAATGAGCAGTTCTTC. It codes for CASSVGSREVGPSSYNEQFF.

The gene calls are TRBV7-9 and TRBJ2-5, with D tentatively TRBD2 (6 bases). The CDR3 has 15 amino acids. CDR1 and CDR2 (germline): SEHNR, FQNEAQ (reference sequence). Trimming left V 10 bases short and J 4 bases short, with 22 bases between. For the CDR3, the DNA is TGTGCCATCCTGCCTAGCGAGAGGGATCGAGAGACCCAGTACTTC. This codes for CAILPSERDRETQYF. Full variable domain (rest looked up from reference TRBV7-9 and TRBJ2-5): DTGVSQNPRHKITKRGQNVTFRCDPISEHNRLYWYRQTLGQGPEFLTYFQNEAQLEKSRLLSDRFSAERPKGSFSTLEIQRTEQGDSAMYLCAILPSERDRETQYFGPGTRLLVL.

This clone appeared a few times. The rearrangement uses TRBV2 and TRBJ1-1; 10 positions agree with TRBD1. The CDR3 consists of 16 residues. In germline, CDR1 is SNHLY, CDR2 FYNNEI. Trimming removed 0 bases from V and 8 bases from J; junction bases left unmatched: 9. The CDR3, as DNA: TGTGCCAGCAGTGAAGCGCTTCCGGGACAGGGGTTGGAAGCTTTCTTT. This gives the protein CASSEALPGQGLEAFF.

The V and J genes are TRBV4-1 and TRBJ2-7; D is unclear. V lost 1 base, J lost 2 bases, and 12 bases lay in between. Per the germline V gene, CDR1 is MGHRA and CDR2 is YSYEKL. This CDR3 has 15 amino acids. The CDR3 DNA reads TGCGCCAGCAGCCAAGCCCCATCCGGCCCCTACGAGCAGTACTTC. Its translation: CASSQAPSGPYEQYF.

The V and J genes are TRBV6-5 and TRBJ2-7; 7 nucleotides line up with TRBD1. The CDR3 spans 12 residues. V gave up 6 bases and J gave up 4 bases; unmatched junction bases: 3. Germline V gene data show CDR1 as MNHEY and CDR2 as SVGAGI. The CDR3 spells CASRTGAYEQYF. CDR3 nucleotide sequence: TGTGCCAGCAGAACAGGGGCTTACGAGCAGTACTTC.

The chain couples TRBV2 to TRBJ2-1, with TRBD2 matching 8 bases. There are 19 residues in the CDR3. With 0 bases clipped from V and 4 bases from J, the junction kept 14 bases outside the gene matches. Germline CDR1 and CDR2: SNHLY and FYNNEI. The CDR3 bases are TGTGCCAGCAGTGAAGCGCTGGGGGGGAGCGGGAGAAAGTACAATGAGCAGTTCTTC. Protein: CASSEALGGSGRKYNEQFF.

The chain employs TRBV7-9 and TRBJ2-7; 8 bases are a match to TRBD2. Trimming at V came to 4 bases and at J to 3 bases, leaving 11 bases not matched to a gene. This CDR3 has 16 amino acids. Germline values: CDR1 SEHNR, CDR2 FQNEAQ (reference sequence). In DNA form, the CDR3 reads TGTGCCAGCAGCTCCGCCGGGGGGGCGCGTGGCTACGAGCAGTACTTC. Its protein is CASSSAGGARGYEQYF.

V is TRBV9 and J is TRBJ2-1, with 9 bases aligning to TRBD1. The CDR3 has 17 residues. The germline V gene has CDR1 SGDLS and CDR2 YYNGEE. J gave up 6 bases and V 4 bases, and 14 bases lay outside the gene matches. CDR3 DNA sequence: TGTGCCAGCAGCCCAGGCCGTGGGGACAGGGACGGCAATGAGCAGTTCTTC. As protein: CASSPGRGDRDGNEQFF.

The chain employs TRBV15 and TRBJ1-1, with a weak D call TRBD1 (6 bases). The germline CDR1 and CDR2 sequences are LNHNV and YYDKDF (reference sequence). Trimming cost V 1 base and J 0 bases, with 6 bases left between them. The CDR3 is 14 amino acids. The CDR3 here is CATSRGDMNTEAFF. As DNA, the CDR3 is TGTGCCACCAGCAGAGGGGACATGAACACTGAAGCTTTCTTT. Filled out from reference TRBV15 and TRBJ1-1, the complete variable domain reads DAMVIQNPRYQVTQFGKPVTLSCSQTLNHNVMYWYQQKSSQAPKLLFHYYDKDFNNEADTPDNFQSRRPNTSFCFLDIRSPGLGDTAMYLCATSRGDMNTEAFFGQGTRLTVV.

The chain joins TRBV15 to TRBJ2-7, with TRBD1 as a possible D gene (6 bases). The CDR3 totals 16 residues. Germline assignment: CDR1 LNHNV and CDR2 YYDKDF (reference sequence). Trimming pared 1 base from V and 3 bases from J, leaving 16 bases between. CDR3 DNA: TGTGCCACCAGCAGAGGATCGTCCAGGGGTGGCTACGAGCAGTACTTC. Residues: CATSRGSSRGGYEQYF.

Worth noting for this clone: A much larger clone differs from this one at a single base, so this may be a read error. V is TRBV9 and J is TRBJ2-3; D is ambiguous. Trimming took off 4 bases at V and 0 bases at J, with 15 bases between the two ends. The CDR3 spans 16 residues. Per the germline V gene, CDR1 is SGDLS and CDR2 is YYNGEE. The CDR3 here is CASSSAQSSSTDTQYF. For the CDR3, the DNA is TGTGCCAGCAGCTCCGCCCAGTCCTCTAGCACAGATACGCAGTATTTT.

By frequency in the sample, this clone is medium-sized. The chain links TRBV7-3 to TRBJ2-4; 9 positions agree with TRBD1. CDR3 length: 14 amino acids. The germline V gene encodes CDR1 SGHTA and CDR2 FQGTGA. With 5 bases clipped from V and 8 bases from J, the junction kept 7 bases outside the gene matches. The CDR3 coding sequence is TGTGCCAGCAGCCCGGGACAGGGCGGGGACATTCAGTACTTC. Translated, it gives CASSPGQGGDIQYF.

The rearrangement links TRBV9 to TRBJ2-3; a weak D match, TRBD2 (6 bases). The V and J ends lost 3 bases and 2 bases respectively, with 13 bases between them. CDR3 length equals 15 residues. Germline V lookup: CDR1 SGDLS, CDR2 YYNGEE. CDR3 protein: CASSGSGRPTDTQYF. The CDR3, as DNA: TGTGCCAGCAGCGGCTCCGGGAGACCCACAGATACGCAGTATTTT.